One and the same sample provided the 5 T cell receptor beta chains below, sequenced in a study of T cell repertoires in cytomegalovirus infection. In TCRdb, the reads were re-called with MiXCR into one record per CDR3 protein. The data show under 350,000 distinct CDR3 sequences, over 7.5% seen once. Sequencing was carried out using PBMCs. These TCRs come from a human donor in good health (CMV status not recorded). Some clones in this sample may be carry-over from other donors' samples.

J is TRBJ2-1 and V is TRBV9; 12 bases are shared with TRBD2. V shed 7 bases and J 3 bases; nucleotides not matched to a gene: 8. The CDR3 spans 16 residues. Germline CDR1 is SGDLS and CDR2 is YYNGEE. CDR3 region: CASAPGLAGYYNEQFF. The CDR3, as DNA: TGTGCCAGCGCTCCGGGACTAGCGGGCTACTACAATGAGCAGTTCTTC.

The chain is built from TRBV20-1 and TRBJ1-4; the D gene is possibly TRBD1 (5 bases). V lost 0 bases, J lost 0 bases, and 14 bases lay in between. Looked up from germline, CDR1 is DFQATT and CDR2 is SNEGSKA (reference sequence). This CDR3 is built from 17 residues. The CDR3 sequence: CSARDRGSRATNEKLFF. The CDR3 coding sequence is TGCAGTGCTAGAGATAGGGGATCCAGGGCAACTAATGAAAAACTGTTTTTT.

This sequence joins TRBV7-9 and TRBJ1-6; TRBD1 is a possible D gene (5 bases). V was cut by 10 bases and J by 7 bases, with 11 bases left in between. The CDR3 runs 12 residues. Germline V gene data show CDR1 as SEHNR and CDR2 as FQNEAQ (reference sequence). The CDR3 DNA is TGTGCCACCACCAGGGCCAATTCACCCCTCCACTTT. It encodes CATTRANSPLHF.

This clonotype was observed at least ten times. CDR3 amino acids: CASSRGLAGSLETQYF. The CDR3 coding sequence is TGTGCCAGCAGTCGGGGACTAGCGGGGTCGCTAGAGACCCAGTACTTC. V is TRBV12-3 or TRBV12-4 and J is TRBJ2-5; 13 bases fit TRBD2. The CDR3 length is 16 residues. J was trimmed by 4 bases and V by 5 bases; bases with no gene match: 7.

The sample holds many counts of this clonotype. The chain is built from TRBV6-1 and TRBJ2-1; tentatively, D is TRBD2 (6 bases). Germline loops: CDR1 MNHNS, CDR2 SASEGT. This CDR3 spans 18 amino acids. The V and J ends lost 7 bases and 3 bases respectively, with 25 bases between them. CDR3 in DNA: TGTGCCAGCATGCCCACGTCGAGCGGGCGCCGTTACTACAATGAGCAGTTCTTC. As protein: CASMPTSSGRRYYNEQFF.